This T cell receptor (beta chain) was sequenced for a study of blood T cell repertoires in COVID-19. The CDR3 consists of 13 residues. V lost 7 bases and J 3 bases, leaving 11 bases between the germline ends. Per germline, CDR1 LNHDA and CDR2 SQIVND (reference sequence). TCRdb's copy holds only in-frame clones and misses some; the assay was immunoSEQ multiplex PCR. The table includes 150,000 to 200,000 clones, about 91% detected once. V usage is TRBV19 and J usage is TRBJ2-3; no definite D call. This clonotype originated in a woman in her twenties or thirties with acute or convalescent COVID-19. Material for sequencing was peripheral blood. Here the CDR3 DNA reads TGTGCCAGTAAGCTAGGAATGACAGATACGCAGTATTTT. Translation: CASKLGMTDTQYF.